The 21 T cell receptor beta chains given below trace back to one sample, sequenced in a study of cytomegalovirus exposure and HLA in healthy donors. The PCR ran on 60 Vbeta and 13 Jbeta primers. This table comes from immunoSEQ multiplex PCR, and its TCRdb copy is limited to in-frame clones, with some not included. The sample contains 110,000 or so clones, around 74% of which appear only once. The sequenced material came from PBMCs. The receptors derive from a man between 40 and 49 years old in good health and CMV-seronegative.

J is TRBJ1-2 and V is TRBV2; 9 bases fit TRBD1. CDR3 length: 13 residues. CDR1 and CDR2 (germline): SNHLY, FYNNEI. With 7 bases clipped from V and 7 bases from J, the junction kept 7 bases outside the gene matches. CDR3 bases: TGTGCCAGCACTGGGACAGGGCCCCTTGGCTACACCTTC. Translated, it gives CASTGTGPLGYTF.

The genes are TRBV9 and TRBJ2-7; 12 bases match TRBD2. The CDR3 contains 18 residues. V lost 3 bases, J lost 5 bases, and 15 bases stayed unmatched. From germline, CDR1 is SGDLS and CDR2 YYNGEE. The CDR3 DNA sequence: TGTGCCAGCAGCGCCCGACTAGCGGGAGCGCCTAATAGGGACGAGCAGTACTTC. Protein sequence: CASSARLAGAPNRDEQYF.

This clone was detected once. This chain connects TRBV9 to TRBJ2-3; unclear D gene. Trimming left V 0 bases short and J 9 bases short, with 14 bases between. CDR3 length: 14 amino acids. CDR1 SGDLS and CDR2 YYNGEE come from the germline V gene. The chain's CDR3 is CASSVVSGQSTQYF. CDR3 nucleotides: TGTGCCAGCAGCGTAGTATCGGGTCAAAGCACGCAGTATTTT. The variable domain in full, completed from reference TRBV9 and TRBJ2-3, reads DSGVTQTPKHLITATGQRVTLRCSPRSGDLSVYWYQQSLDQGLQFLIQYYNGEERAKGNILERFSAQQFPDLHSELNLSSLELGDSALYFCASSVVSGQSTQYFGPGTRLTVL.

The rearrangement uses TRBV2 and TRBJ1-1; 7 bases map to TRBD1. Germline values: CDR1 SNHLY, CDR2 FYNNEI. CDR3 length equals 13 residues. V was clipped by 3 bases and J by 9 bases; unmatched bases: 7. DNA of the CDR3: TGTGCCAGCAGTGAGGTAACAGGGGAAAAAGCTTTCTTT. This sequence encodes CASSEVTGEKAFF.

This clone was found a few times. This rearrangement joins TRBV7-9 to TRBJ1-2; D is unclear. V shed 6 bases and J shed 4 bases, with 15 bases lying between them. Germline V gene lookup returns CDR1 SEHNR and CDR2 FQNEAQ (reference sequence). The CDR3 covers 14 residues. The CDR3, as DNA: TGTGCCAGCAGGGGCGGGTCGCAGAGCTATGGCTACACCTTC. This codes for CASRGGSQSYGYTF. Using reference TRBV7-9 and TRBJ1-2 for the parts outside the CDR3, the full variable domain is DTGVSQNPRHKITKRGQNVTFRCDPISEHNRLYWYRQTLGQGPEFLTYFQNEAQLEKSRLLSDRFSAERPKGSFSTLEIQRTEQGDSAMYLCASRGGSQSYGYTFGSGTRLTVV.

V and J are TRBV29-1 and TRBJ1-1; 7 nucleotides match TRBD1. The CDR3 consists of 13 residues. The V gene's germline CDR1 is SQVTM and CDR2 ANQGSEA. V lost 7 bases, J lost 0 bases, and 5 bases stayed unmatched. This chain's CDR3 is CSAGDSMNTEAFF. The CDR3 nucleotides read TGCAGCGCCGGGGACAGTATGAACACTGAAGCTTTCTTT.

This clone was picked up one time. This sequence joins TRBV7-2 and TRBJ1-2; D uncertain. This CDR3 has 14 amino acids. The germline CDR1 and CDR2 sequences are SGHTA and FQGNSA. Between the trimmed V and J ends, which lost 5 bases and 8 bases, there was a span of 18 bases. The CDR3 DNA is TGTGCCAGCAGCCCGCGGTTGCCCTCTGGGGGCTACACCTTC. It yields the protein CASSPRLPSGGYTF.

V and J are TRBV4-2 and TRBJ2-5, with 8 bases lining up with TRBD2. Germline lookup yields CDR1 LGHNA and CDR2 YNFKEQ. V trimming: 5 bases; J trimming: 1 base; junction bases outside the gene matches: 9. This CDR3 is 16 amino acids long. CDR3 DNA: TGTGCCAGCAGCGTTAATAGCGGGGCCTCCCAAGAGACCCAGTACTTC. Amino acids: CASSVNSGASQETQYF.

J is TRBJ2-5 and V is TRBV5-1, with 8 nucleotides matching TRBD1. The V gene's germline CDR1 is SGHRS and CDR2 YFSETQ. The CDR3 spans 15 residues. V lost 2 bases to trimming and J lost 1 base; unmatched junction nucleotides: 4. For the CDR3, the DNA is TGCGCCAGCAGCTTACCGACAGGGGCCCAAGAGACCCAGTACTTC. Protein product: CASSLPTGAQETQYF.

V is TRBV30 and J is TRBJ2-7, with D possibly matching TRBD2 (5 bases). V gave up 0 bases and J gave up 0 bases, with 9 bases separating them. The CDR3 extends over 14 amino acids. Germline CDR1 GTSNPN, CDR2 SVGIG (reference sequence). The CDR3 DNA sequence: TGTGCCTGGAGTGTACACCGGGGCTCCTACGAGCAGTACTTC. Protein: CAWSVHRGSYEQYF.

V is TRBV6-1 and J is TRBJ2-5, with 7 positions matching TRBD1. Losses at the gene ends were 6 bases for V and 4 bases for J; bases not matched to a gene: 2. Germline V gene lookup returns CDR1 MNHNS and CDR2 SASEGT. The CDR3 consists of 12 residues. The CDR3 spells CASRTGPETQYF. The CDR3 nucleotides are TGTGCCAGCAGGACAGGGCCAGAGACCCAGTACTTC.

The gene calls are TRBV30 and TRBJ1-5; 7 bases are shared with TRBD1. Germline CDR1 reads GTSNPN; CDR2 reads SVGIG (reference sequence). CDR3 size: 14 residues. The V gene end was trimmed by 2 bases and the J gene end by 2 bases; junction bases not matched to a gene: 3. The DNA of the CDR3 is TGTGCCTGGAGTCCAGGACAGGGCAATCAGCCCCAGCATTTT. It codes for CAWSPGQGNQPQHF.

The V call is TRBV11-3, the J call TRBJ2-5; D perhaps matches TRBD1 (6 bases). This CDR3 has 17 residues. Trimming stripped 3 bases from V and 2 bases from J, with 19 bases between. Germline V lookup: CDR1 SGHNT, CDR2 YENEEA. The chain's CDR3 is CASSFRGTVGRQETQYF. The CDR3 nucleotides are TGTGCCAGCAGCTTTAGGGGGACGGTGGGGCGGCAAGAGACCCAGTACTTC.

The chain links TRBV11-3 to TRBJ2-7; D call uncertain. CDR3 length: 16 amino acids. Germline CDR1 is SGHNT and CDR2 is YENEEA. The V gene lost 2 bases and the J gene lost 0 bases, with 14 bases spanning the gap. The CDR3 sequence is CASSLISWASSYEQYF. Written as DNA, the CDR3 is TGTGCCAGCAGCTTAATTTCCTGGGCCAGCTCCTACGAGCAGTACTTC.

This clone was recorded once. The sample carries other DNA sequences with the same CDR3. The chain couples TRBV6-5 to TRBJ2-1; 9 bases align to TRBD1. This CDR3 region has 13 residues. From germline, CDR1 is MNHEY and CDR2 SVGAGI. V shed 0 bases, J shed 10 bases, and the junction held 1 base outside the gene matches. In DNA form, the CDR3 reads TGTGCCAGCAGTTACTCGACAGGGGGAGAGCAGTTCTTC. Amino acid sequence: CASSYSTGGEQFF.

The CDR3 sequence is CASSLSSGYEQYF. The CDR3 DNA reads as TGTGCCAGCAGTTTATCATCGGGTTACGAGCAGTACTTC. This chain uses TRBV27 with TRBJ2-7; D not resolved. V was pared by 0 bases and J by 4 bases, with 7 bases between. This CDR3 has 13 residues. Germline assignment: CDR1 MNHEY and CDR2 SMNVEV (reference sequence).

Details on this clone: The junction differs from germline at one of its ends, possibly a read error. The CDR3 DNA sequence: TGTGCCAGCTCACCGGACCGGACGACAGGGGATCTTTCGGACTTC. It is translated as CASSPDRTTGDLSDF. The chain combines TRBV18 with TRBJ2-4; 8 positions agree with TRBD1. CDR1 KGHSH and CDR2 LQKENI come from the germline V gene. This CDR3 region has 15 residues. Combining the CDR3 with reference TRBV18 and TRBJ2-4 gives the whole variable domain NAGVMQNPRHLVRRRGQEARLRCSPMKGHSHVYWYRQLPEEGLKFMVYLQKENIIDESGMPKERFSAEFPKEGPSILRIQQVVRGDSAAYFCASSPDRTTGDLSDFGAGTRLSVL.

V is TRBV9 and J is TRBJ1-1; D remains ambiguous. CDR1 and CDR2 from the germline V gene are SGDLS and YYNGEE. CDR3 size: 14 residues. Between the trimmed V and J ends, which lost 0 bases and 5 bases, there was a span of 11 bases. The CDR3 bases are TGTGCCAGCAGCGTAGCCGTCGGGAGTACTGAAGCTTTCTTT. Its protein is CASSVAVGSTEAFF.

The gene calls are TRBV18 and TRBJ2-7; no reliable D call. Germline loops: CDR1 KGHSH, CDR2 LQKENI. The ends were cut back, 4 bases at V and 2 bases at J, with 18 bases in the middle. The CDR3 sequence is 16 residues long. CDR3 sequence (DNA): TGTGCCAGCTCACACCGCACCATGAAGAGGACCTACGAGCAGTACTTC. Translation gives CASSHRTMKRTYEQYF.

This clone appeared a few times. The chain uses TRBV12-5 and TRBJ2-3; 13 bases are shared with TRBD2. This CDR3 is 16 amino acids long. The V gene end was trimmed by 4 bases and the J gene end by 0 bases; junction bases not matched to a gene: 1. Looked up from germline, CDR1 is LGHNT and CDR2 is FRNRAP. The DNA of the CDR3 is TGTGCTAGTGGTTCGGGACTAGCGGGGAGCACAGATACGCAGTATTTT. Amino acids: CASGSGLAGSTDTQYF.

This clone was seen a handful of times. The rearrangement uses TRBV4-1 and TRBJ1-5; 9 bases are shared with TRBD1. Trimming cost V 3 bases and J 6 bases; bases outside gene matches: 6. The CDR3 extends over 15 amino acids. Germline CDR1 reads MGHRA; CDR2 reads YSYEKL. The CDR3 loop reads CASSQGDRVTQPQHF. CDR3 DNA sequence: TGCGCCAGCAGCCAGGGGGACAGGGTTACTCAGCCCCAGCATTTT.